The clone carrying this TCR beta chain has just a few counts. This sample stems from a study of naive and memory T cell subsets. CDR1 is SGHRS and CDR2 is YFSETQ in the germline V gene. The CDR3 has 14 residues. Trimming pared 0 bases from V and 2 bases from J, leaving 7 bases between. An equimolar mix of two oligonucleotides served as the beta constant-region primer for TRBC1 and TRBC2. In TCRdb, the UMI-ligation and nested PCR reads were re-called with MiXCR into one record per CDR3 protein. The table records 70,000 to 95,000 distinct CDR3 sequences, over 7% of them present only once. The sequenced material came from central memory CD4+ T cells from blood. The rearrangement uses TRBV5-1 and TRBJ2-3, with D possibly matching TRBD2 (6 bases). The clonotype comes from a human donor in good health. CDR3: CASSLGDFTDTQYF. The CDR3 region has the DNA TGCGCCAGCAGCTTGGGGGACTTCACAGATACGCAGTATTTT.